Below, 8 T cell receptor beta chains from the same sample are listed, as sequenced in a study of CD8 T cells in ankylosing spondylitis. TCRdb reanalysed the 5' RACE reads using MiXCR and keeps one entry per CDR3 protein. The profile shows 340,000 or so distinct CDR3 sequences, around 15% of them singletons. Sequenced sample: blood, either unsorted or a sorted T cell fraction (not recorded which). Receptors were obtained from a male donor with ankylosing spondylitis or in good health (not recorded which).

There are a few counts of this clonotype. This rearrangement joins TRBV24-1 to TRBJ2-5; no reliable D call. The germline V gene has CDR1 KGHDR and CDR2 SFDVKD. The CDR3 is made up of 12 amino acids. The germline V and J ends were trimmed by 5 bases and 5 bases, with 8 bases remaining between them. The CDR3 region is CATSALGETQYF. CDR3 DNA sequence: TGTGCCACCAGTGCCTTGGGGGAGACCCAGTACTTC.

The CDR3 DNA sequence: TGTGCCAGCAGTTACTCCATCAAAGGGACTAGCGGGAGAAGGTCCTACAATGAGCAGTTCTTC. Translated: CASSYSIKGTSGRRSYNEQFF. V gene TRBV6-2 or TRBV6-3 combines with J gene TRBJ2-1; 14 nucleotides match TRBD2. In germline, CDR1 is MNHEY, CDR2 SVGEGT. CDR3 length: 21 amino acids. V lost 0 bases to trimming and J lost 1 base; unmatched junction nucleotides: 11.

The chain couples TRBV7-8 to TRBJ2-5; D tentatively reads TRBD1 or TRBD2 (5 bases each). Trimming removed 3 bases at V and 10 bases at J, with 21 bases between. CDR1 and CDR2 (germline): SGHVS, FQNEAQ. This CDR3 is built from 15 residues. The CDR3 sequence: CASSFERGGPWDQYF. The CDR3 nucleotides are TGTGCCAGCAGCTTTGAAAGGGGCGGGCCGTGGGACCAGTACTTC.

This clonotype turned up a few times. The V call is TRBV2, the J call TRBJ2-5; D tentatively fits TRBD1 or TRBD2 (5 bases each). Trimming took 7 bases from V and 2 from J, leaving 11 bases between them. Per germline, CDR1 SNHLY and CDR2 FYNNEI. This CDR3 contains 13 residues. CDR3 region: CASKGPKQETQYF. The CDR3 DNA reads as TGTGCCAGCAAGGGACCTAAGCAAGAGACCCAGTACTTC.

This clonotype was detected only a few times. The chain employs TRBV5-1 and TRBJ2-5; 7 nucleotides line up with TRBD1. The CDR3 covers 14 residues. Germline CDR1 reads SGHRS; CDR2 reads YFSETQ. Losses at the gene ends were 4 bases for V and 5 bases for J; bases not matched to a gene: 8. This chain's CDR3 is CASSTQQGTETQYF. CDR3 sequence (DNA): TGCGCCAGCAGCACCCAACAGGGGACGGAGACCCAGTACTTC. Full variable domain (rest looked up from reference TRBV5-1 and TRBJ2-5): KAGVTQTPRYLIKTRGQQVTLSCSPISGHRSVSWYQQTPGQGLQFLFEYFSETQRNKGNFPGRFSGRQFSNSRSEMNVSTLELGDSALYLCASSTQQGTETQYFGPGTRLLVL.

This clonotype was detected a few times. The chain combines TRBV10-3 with TRBJ1-2; D is perhaps TRBD1 (5 bases). Trimming took 3 bases from V and 4 from J, leaving 12 bases between them. The germline V gene encodes CDR1 ENHRY and CDR2 SYGVKD. The CDR3 is 14 amino acids. The DNA for the CDR3 is TGTGCCATCAGTGATTTCCGGGGGAGCTATGGCTACACCTTC. Translated: CAISDFRGSYGYTF.

This clonotype was observed a few times. The chain has TRBV7-6 and TRBJ2-3, with 14 bases fitting TRBD2. CDR3 length: 18 amino acids. The trim removed 4 bases at V and 6 bases at J, leaving 12 bases unmatched. Germline values: CDR1 SGHVS, CDR2 FNYEAQ. CDR3 DNA sequence: TGTGCCAGCAGCTCATCCTACGGACTAGCGGGGGGAAGGGATACGCAGTATTTT. Its protein product is CASSSSYGLAGGRDTQYF.

This clonotype was counted at least ten times. The chain joins TRBV20-1 to TRBJ1-2; D gene uncertain. Germline-derived CDR1 and CDR2 are DFQATT and SNEGSKA (reference sequence). V was clipped by 7 bases and J by 2 bases, with 17 bases between them. The CDR3 sequence is 14 residues long. The CDR3 loop reads CSVVGGGANYGYTF. DNA for the CDR3: TGCAGTGTTGTAGGAGGCGGTGCGAACTATGGCTACACCTTC.